A selection of T cell receptor beta chains follows, all from one sample in a study of Tregs in tolerant kidney transplant recipients. Produced via immunoSEQ multiplex PCR; TCRdb's table is partial and in-frame only. The sample lists 50,000 to 85,000 clones; around nine tenths were seen once. Sequences were derived from CD8+ T cells from blood, sampled before the transplant. Receptor source: a human donor who received a combined kidney and bone marrow transplant. The CDR3 runs from the conserved cysteine through the conserved F or W. A D gene is named only where the DNA matches it firmly. The size entry is marked missing in some rows and otherwise reads once, few, many or a size class.

d_gene | j_gene | abundance | v_gene | CDR3nt | CDR3aa
NA | TRBJ1-2 | NA | TRBV7-6 | TGTGCCAGCAGCTTAGATTCCAGGGTCGATGGCTACACCTTC | CASSLDSRVDGYTF
TRBD2 | TRBJ2-7 | NA | TRBV9 | TGTGCCAGCAGCGTATCGGGGGGGCTCGAGCAGTACTTC | CASSVSGGLEQYF
TRBD2 | TRBJ2-1 | medium-sized | TRBV7-9 | TGTGCCAGCAGGCCTAGCGGGAGGGATGAGCAGTTCTTC | CASRPSGRDEQFF
NA | TRBJ1-5 | NA | TRBV29-1 | TGCAGCGTTGCGCAGGTGAATAGCAATCAGCCCCAGCATTTT | CSVAQVNSNQPQHF
NA | TRBJ1-5 | NA | TRBV4-2 | TGTGCCAGCAGCTTAGCTGGGGGGAGCCAGCCCCAGCATTTT | CASSLAGGSQPQHF
TRBD2 | TRBJ2-7 | once | TRBV4-1 | TGCGCCAGCAGCCAAGGGACTAGCGGGGGGGGCTACGAGCAGTACTTC | CASSQGTSGGGYEQYF
NA | TRBJ2-1 | NA | TRBV6-1 | TGTGCCAGCAGTTTCAACTCCCGGAGTGAGCAGTTCTTC | CASSFNSRSEQFF
TRBD2 | TRBJ2-1 | once | TRBV9 | TGTGCCAGCAGTTGGGAGGGTGAGCAGTTCTTC | CASSWEGEQFF
NA | TRBJ1-2 | NA | TRBV27 | TGTGCCAGTCGCGCCGGGACATTATCCCTCATTAACTATGGCTACACCTTC | CASRAGTLSLINYGYTF
NA | TRBJ2-1 | once | TRBV7-6 | TGTGCCAGCAGCGCCCAACCTACCGATGAGCAGTTCTTC | CASSAQPTDEQFF
TRBD1 | TRBJ1-5 | NA | TRBV4-1 | TGCGCCAGCAGCCAAGCCTTGACAGGGGGCGGTCAGCCCCAGCATTTT | CASSQALTGGGQPQHF
NA | TRBJ2-6 | NA | TRBV4-3 | TGCGCCAGCAGCCAAGACTACCCTGGGGCCAACGTCCTGACTTTC | CASSQDYPGANVLTF
NA | TRBJ2-1 | once | TRBV19 | TGTGCCAGTAGTATAGTCCTTTCGTTCGAGCAGTTCTTC | CASSIVLSFEQFF
NA | TRBJ1-6 | NA | TRBV5-6 | TGTGCCAGCAGCTCGCACTACAGGGTTTGGGATTCACCCCTCCACTTT | CASSSHYRVWDSPLHF
TRBD1 | TRBJ1-1 | NA | TRBV6-5 | TGTGCCAGCAGTTCGAACAGGGGGATAGCTGAAGCTTTCTTT | CASSSNRGIAEAFF
TRBD1 | TRBJ2-1 | NA | TRBV6-6 | TGTGCCAGCAGTTTGGGACAGGGACTACGGAATGAGCAGTTCTTC | CASSLGQGLRNEQFF
NA | TRBJ2-7 | NA | TRBV9 | TGTGCCAGCAGCGTGGCGGGGGCAGGCGCCTACGAGCAGTACTTC | CASSVAGAGAYEQYF